The 32 T cell receptor beta chains reported below all come from one sample, sequenced in a study of T cell responses to AZD1222 COVID-19 vaccine. The protocol was immunoSEQ multiplex PCR, while the TCRdb copy is restricted to in-frame clones and leaves out a portion. Among fewer than 200,000 clones listed, 70% to 90% were seen once. The sample was peripheral blood, taken on day 0 of AZD1222 vaccination. The receptor source for this set is an adult in good health.

The V call is TRBV6-5, the J call TRBJ1-3, with D hard to call. V lost 6 bases to trimming and J lost 4 bases, with 13 bases between them. The CDR3 covers 14 residues. Germline CDR1 reads MNHEY; CDR2 reads SVGAGI. The CDR3 loop reads CASRGDTAGNTIYF. CDR3 nucleotide sequence: TGTGCCAGCAGAGGCGACACAGCCGGAAACACCATATATTTT.

A note on this clone: This sample also contains other DNA sequences that code for the same CDR3. This chain links TRBV10-3 with TRBJ2-7; D call uncertain. Germline assignment: CDR1 ENHRY and CDR2 SYGVKD. This CDR3 has 11 amino acids. With 0 bases removed from V and 7 bases from J, the gap between germline ends came to 4 bases. CDR3 loop: CAISESREQYF. CDR3 DNA sequence: TGTGCCATCAGTGAGTCACGGGAGCAGTACTTC.

DNA of the CDR3: TGCGCCAGCAGCCAGGGGGGAGGTAGTCAGCCCCAGCATTTT. This gives the protein CASSQGGGSQPQHF. This sequence joins TRBV4-1 and TRBJ1-5; maybe TRBD1 (5 bases). Trimming pared 3 bases from V and 6 bases from J, leaving 12 bases between. Germline values: CDR1 MGHRA, CDR2 YSYEKL. The CDR3 totals 14 residues.

V gene TRBV3-1 (or the pseudogene TRBV3-2) combines with J gene TRBJ1-6, with TRBD1 matching 7 bases. CDR3 size: 15 residues. Trimming cost V 1 base and J 7 bases; bases outside gene matches: 4. In germline, CDR1 is LGHDT, CDR2 YNNKEL (reference sequence). CDR3 residues: CASSQGAGGNSPLHF. In DNA form, the CDR3 reads TGTGCCAGCAGCCAAGGGGCAGGGGGAAATTCACCCCTCCACTTT.

This clone is a singleton in its sample. CDR3 region: CASSPGQGALDQPQHF. Written as DNA, the CDR3 is TGTGCCAGCTCACCAGGGCAGGGGGCACTTGATCAGCCCCAGCATTTT. This chain uses TRBV18 with TRBJ1-5; 8 nucleotides align to TRBD1. V gave up 2 bases and J gave up 5 bases; unmatched junction bases: 8. This CDR3 has 16 residues. The germline gives CDR1 KGHSH, CDR2 LQKENI.

The rearrangement links TRBV18 to TRBJ2-2, with D possibly TRBD2 on 7 matching bases. The CDR3 loop spans 16 amino acids. Trimming removed 0 bases from V and 4 bases from J, with 12 bases in between. Germline V lookup: CDR1 KGHSH, CDR2 LQKENI. CDR3 sequence: CASSPPGGGGTGELFF. CDR3 in DNA: TGTGCCAGCTCACCACCAGGCGGGGGCGGCACCGGGGAGCTGTTTTTT. Full variable domain (remainder filled in from reference TRBV18 and TRBJ2-2): NAGVMQNPRHLVRRRGQEARLRCSPMKGHSHVYWYRQLPEEGLKFMVYLQKENIIDESGMPKERFSAEFPKEGPSILRIQQVVRGDSAAYFCASSPPGGGGTGELFFGEGSRLTVL.

The rearrangement links TRBV28 to TRBJ2-3, with D hard to call. The V end was cut by 3 bases, the J end by 4 bases, with 5 bases between. The CDR3 runs 12 residues. CDR1 is MDHEN, CDR2 SYDVKM, per germline. DNA for the CDR3: TGTGCCAGCAGTTTTCATCCAGATACGCAGTATTTT. Translation gives CASSFHPDTQYF.

Details on this clone: The junction departs from the called germline gene at one end, perhaps through a read error. The chain carries TRBV5-1 and TRBJ2-1; TRBD2 might be the D (6 bases). CDR1 is SGHRS, CDR2 YFSETQ, per germline. This CDR3 has 14 residues. The CDR3 coding sequence is TGCGCCAGCAGCTCCGGGACTTCCTTCAATGAGCAGTTCTTC. This codes for CASSSGTSFNEQFF.

V and J are TRBV18 and TRBJ2-7; TRBD2 matches 11 bases. With 2 bases clipped from V and 2 bases from J, the junction kept 5 bases outside the gene matches. The CDR3 spans 16 residues. Germline lookup yields CDR1 KGHSH and CDR2 LQKENI. CDR3 sequence (DNA): TGTGCCAGCTCACCATCTCTAGCGGGAGGTACCTACGAGCAGTACTTC. It encodes CASSPSLAGGTYEQYF.

The rearrangement links TRBV2 to TRBJ2-7, with 8 bases fitting TRBD2. Unmatched junction bases numbered 7, after V lost 6 bases and J lost 0 bases. The CDR3 length is 15 residues. Germline lookup yields CDR1 SNHLY and CDR2 FYNNEI. The CDR3, as DNA: TGTGCCAGCAGACTAAGCGGGGGTAGCTCCTACGAGCAGTACTTC. This codes for CASRLSGGSSYEQYF.

The count of this clone is one. The chain employs TRBV5-4 and TRBJ1-1, with a weak D call TRBD1 (5 bases). V was clipped by 2 bases and J by 5 bases, with 10 bases between them. CDR3 size: 13 residues. Germline lookup yields CDR1 SGHNT and CDR2 YYREEE (reference sequence). CDR3 in amino acids: CASSFDRQTEAFF. CDR3 DNA sequence: TGTGCCAGCAGCTTCGACAGACAAACTGAAGCTTTCTTT.

This chain connects TRBV5-6 to TRBJ1-5, with 9 bases identical to TRBD1. The junction had 2 bases not matched to a gene; V was cut back by 0 bases and J by 7 bases. Germline values: CDR1 SGHDT, CDR2 YYEEEE. The CDR3 consists of 14 residues. The CDR3 DNA reads TGTGCCAGCAGCTTGGGACAGGGGGGCCAGCCCCAGCATTTT. It is translated as CASSLGQGGQPQHF.

The chain employs TRBV4-2 and TRBJ2-1, with D possibly matching TRBD2 (5 bases). In germline, CDR1 is LGHNA, CDR2 YNFKEQ. The CDR3 consists of 16 residues. V lost 7 bases to trimming and J lost 0 bases, with 16 bases between them. The CDR3 protein is CASNPQGGLSYNEQFF. DNA of the CDR3: TGTGCCAGCAACCCCCAAGGCGGGCTCTCCTACAATGAGCAGTTCTTC.

The V and J genes are TRBV6-5 and TRBJ2-7, with D possibly TRBD2 on 6 matching bases. Per germline, CDR1 MNHEY and CDR2 SVGAGI. Between the trimmed V and J ends, which lost 2 bases and 2 bases, there was a span of 10 bases. The CDR3 runs to 14 residues. The CDR3 protein is CASSYASDAYEQYF. CDR3 coding DNA: TGTGCCAGCAGTTACGCTAGCGACGCCTACGAGCAGTACTTC.

This rearrangement joins TRBV7-9 to TRBJ1-2, with 7 bases identical to TRBD1. The CDR3 extends over 13 amino acids. The V gene's germline CDR1 is SEHNR and CDR2 FQNEAQ (reference sequence). With V trimmed by 5 bases and J by 3 bases, 3 bases remained unmatched. The CDR3 DNA is TGTGCCAGCAGCCCGGGGACAGACTATGGCTACACCTTC. Translated: CASSPGTDYGYTF. Combining the CDR3 with reference TRBV7-9 and TRBJ1-2 gives the whole variable domain DTGVSQNPRHKITKRGQNVTFRCDPISEHNRLYWYRQTLGQGPEFLTYFQNEAQLEKSRLLSDRFSAERPKGSFSTLEIQRTEQGDSAMYLCASSPGTDYGYTFGSGTRLTVV.

The J gene is TRBJ1-5, the V gene TRBV19; 11 positions match TRBD1. Germline CDR1 and CDR2: LNHDA and SQIVND (reference sequence). The CDR3 is 16 amino acids. The V segment lost 7 bases and the J segment 0 bases; nucleotides outside the gene matches: 5. The CDR3 DNA is TGTGCCAGTATCCCGGGACAGGGGGATAGCAATCAGCCCCAGCATTTT. It yields the protein CASIPGQGDSNQPQHF.

The chain recombines TRBV4-3 with TRBJ2-7; D might be TRBD1 (5 bases). With 0 bases removed from V and 3 bases from J, the gap between germline ends came to 18 bases. Per the germline V gene, CDR1 is LGHNA and CDR2 is YSLEER. The CDR3 extends over 17 amino acids. The DNA of the CDR3 is TGCGCCAGCAGCCAAGATTCCCCCCCAGGGATGAACTACGAGCAGTACTTC. The encoded protein is CASSQDSPPGMNYEQYF.

The rearrangement uses TRBV19 and TRBJ2-5; 9 positions agree with TRBD1. V lost 5 bases and J lost 4; bases outside the gene matches: 5. This CDR3 has 14 amino acids. Germline assignment: CDR1 LNHDA and CDR2 SQIVND (reference sequence). The CDR3 protein is CASSRDRVRETQYF. The CDR3, as DNA: TGTGCCAGTAGTCGGGACAGGGTAAGAGAGACCCAGTACTTC.

This clone was picked up a small number of times. The chain recombines TRBV6-6 with TRBJ1-1; 8 bases are shared with TRBD1. The CDR3 totals 14 residues. J gave up 7 bases and V 5 bases, and 9 bases lay outside the gene matches. The germline CDR1 and CDR2 sequences are MNHNY and SVGAGI (reference sequence). The CDR3 bases are TGTGCCAGCAGTCTCAGGGGGCTGGGGCATGAAGCTTTCTTT. Translation: CASSLRGLGHEAFF.

The V call is TRBV7-2, the J call TRBJ1-2; a weak D match, TRBD1 (5 bases). Germline CDR1 is SGHTA and CDR2 is FQGNSA. Trimming took 4 bases from V and 4 from J, leaving 13 bases between them. The CDR3 has 14 amino acids. DNA of the CDR3: TGTGCCAGCAGCTCACAGGCAGTCACCTATGGCTACACCTTC. This gives the protein CASSSQAVTYGYTF.

The chain uses TRBV4-2 and TRBJ2-1, with D perhaps assigned TRBD1 or TRBD2 (5 bases each). V lost 1 base, J lost 3 bases, and 10 bases lay in between. This CDR3 region has 15 residues. The V gene's germline CDR1 is LGHNA and CDR2 YNFKEQ. The CDR3 bases are TGTGCCAGCAGCCAAGGGGACGGGTACTACAATGAGCAGTTCTTC. Protein product: CASSQGDGYYNEQFF.

This clone was seen once. The gene calls are TRBV11-2 and TRBJ1-2; 8 bases match TRBD1. The CDR3 consists of 15 residues. Germline CDR1 and CDR2: SGHAT and FQNNGV. V shed 5 bases and J 4 bases; nucleotides not matched to a gene: 9. The CDR3 nucleotides read TGTGCCAGCAGCACGCGACAGGGGCCTGCCTATGGCTACACCTTC. It yields the protein CASSTRQGPAYGYTF.

There are a few counts of this clone. The chain carries TRBV19 and TRBJ1-4, with D unresolved. Trimming pared 5 bases from V and 7 bases from J, leaving 11 bases between. The germline CDR1 and CDR2 sequences are LNHDA and SQIVND (reference sequence). The length of the CDR3 is 13 residues. The CDR3 region has the DNA TGTGCCAGTAGTCTGAACTGGGGTGAAAAACTGTTTTTT. Translating it yields CASSLNWGEKLFF.

The V gene is TRBV5-4, the J gene TRBJ2-7; a possible D gene is TRBD2 (5 bases). The CDR3 sequence is 11 residues long. The V and J ends lost 5 bases and 4 bases respectively, with 7 bases between them. Germline V lookup: CDR1 SGHNT, CDR2 YYREEE (reference sequence). In nucleotides, the CDR3 is TGTGCCAGCAGTCCGGGGTACGAGCAGTACTTC. It codes for CASSPGYEQYF.

The chain links TRBV6-6 to TRBJ2-6; D might be TRBD1 (6 bases). This CDR3 has 15 residues. Germline V lookup: CDR1 MNHNY, CDR2 SVGAGI (reference sequence). V shed 4 bases and J shed 4 bases, with 11 bases lying between them. The CDR3 sequence is CASSSGQPGANVLTF. The CDR3 region has the DNA TGTGCCAGCAGTTCCGGACAGCCCGGGGCCAACGTCCTGACTTTC.

The chain employs TRBV19 and TRBJ1-3; no clear D gene. CDR1 LNHDA and CDR2 SQIVND come from the germline V gene (reference sequence). The V end lost 8 bases, the J end lost 2 bases, and 10 bases lay between the germline ends. The CDR3 spans 13 residues. CDR3 loop: CASAPETGNTIYF. The DNA for the CDR3 is TGTGCCAGTGCCCCAGAAACTGGAAACACCATATATTTT.

The rearrangement uses TRBV29-1 and TRBJ2-1; 10 positions agree with TRBD1. V was pared by 4 bases and J by 7 bases, with 4 bases of the junction left unmatched. The CDR3 has 13 amino acids. The V gene's germline CDR1 is SQVTM and CDR2 ANQGSEA. The CDR3 nucleotides are TGCAGCGTTGCGTGGACAGGGGGAAATGAGCAGTTCTTC. Amino acids: CSVAWTGGNEQFF.

The V and J genes are TRBV2 and TRBJ2-7; 9 nucleotides align to TRBD1. This CDR3 is built from 15 residues. The germline CDR1 and CDR2 sequences are SNHLY and FYNNEI. J lost 2 bases, V lost 6 bases, and 8 bases had no gene match. The DNA of the CDR3 is TGTGCCAGCAGCCCCGGGACAGGGTTCCCCTACGAGCAGTACTTC. Protein product: CASSPGTGFPYEQYF.

The chain employs TRBV19 and TRBJ2-7; D gene ambiguous. Trimming removed 6 bases at V and 4 bases at J, with 13 bases between. The CDR3 runs 13 residues. Per the germline V gene, CDR1 is LNHDA and CDR2 is SQIVND (reference sequence). CDR3 amino acids: CASRSPGAYEQYF. The CDR3 bases are TGTGCCAGTAGGAGTCCAGGTGCGTACGAGCAGTACTTC.

V is TRBV5-8 and J is TRBJ1-5; 7 bases fit TRBD1. The germline gives CDR1 SGHTS, CDR2 YDEGEE. The CDR3 covers 15 residues. V lost 1 base, J lost 2 bases, and 3 bases stayed unmatched. This CDR3 is CASSLFTGGNQPQHF. The CDR3 bases are TGTGCCAGCAGCTTGTTCACAGGGGGCAATCAGCCCCAGCATTTT.

This chain connects TRBV11-2 to TRBJ1-2; D remains unclear. The germline V gene has CDR1 SGHAT and CDR2 FQNNGV. The CDR3 extends over 12 amino acids. The germline V and J ends were trimmed by 4 bases and 3 bases, with 6 bases remaining between them. The CDR3 here is CASSSNHYGYTF. As DNA, the CDR3 is TGTGCCAGCAGCTCAAACCACTATGGCTACACCTTC.

The V gene is TRBV4-2, the J gene TRBJ2-3; D gene uncertain. Germline values: CDR1 LGHNA, CDR2 YNFKEQ. V dropped 0 bases and J dropped 0 bases, with 13 bases sitting between them. CDR3 length: 17 residues. CDR3 DNA: TGTGCCAGCAGCCAAGATTCGGCGGAGACTAGCACAGATACGCAGTATTTT. It encodes CASSQDSAETSTDTQYF.